Each of the 14 T cell receptor beta chains below was sequenced from the same sample in a study of glioma-infiltrating T cells. Using RNA template, CDR3s of TCR alpha and beta were amplified with iRepertoire arm-PCR. From the multiplex PCR reads, TCRdb called clonotypes with MiXCR, one entry per CDR3 protein. In the table there are about 380,000 distinct CDR3 sequences, approximately 42% of which are singletons. Sequencing used glioma tissue, nonneoplastic brain tissue, or PBMCs (not recorded which). These receptors came from a human donor with low-grade glioma or glioblastoma, undergoing nonglioma brain surgery, or in good health (not recorded which).

V usage is TRBV7-2 and J usage is TRBJ2-1; no definite D call. The germline gives CDR1 SGHTA, CDR2 FQGNSA. This CDR3 has 12 residues. Trimming stripped 5 bases from V and 6 bases from J, with 8 bases between. DNA for the CDR3: TGTGCCAGCAGCGGAGTGGGCAATGAGCAGTTCTTC. Translated: CASSGVGNEQFF.

The rearrangement uses TRBV5-5 and TRBJ1-4; 10 nucleotides align to TRBD1. CDR1 SGHKS and CDR2 YYEKEE come from the germline V gene (reference sequence). Trimming at V came to 2 bases and at J to 0 bases, leaving 1 base not matched to a gene. The CDR3 length is 16 residues. CDR3 sequence (DNA): TGTGCCAGCAGCTTTGGACAGGGGGCAACTAATGAAAAACTGTTTTTT. Amino acids: CASSFGQGATNEKLFF. Combining the CDR3 with reference TRBV5-5 and TRBJ1-4 gives the whole variable domain DAGVTQSPTHLIKTRGQQVTLRCSPISGHKSVSWYQQVLGQGPQFIFQYYEKEERGRGNFPDRFSARQFPNYSSELNVNALLLGDSALYLCASSFGQGATNEKLFFGSGTQLSVL.

The chain uses TRBV5-1 and TRBJ2-5; D call uncertain. CDR1 and CDR2 from the germline V gene are SGHRS and YFSETQ. V was shortened by 0 bases and J by 7 bases, with 10 bases between the two germline ends. This CDR3 is built from 13 residues. CDR3 nucleotides: TGCGCCAGCAGCTTGGCCAGCAAGGGGACCCAGTACTTC. Translated: CASSLASKGTQYF. Drawing the rest from reference TRBV5-1 and TRBJ2-5, the complete variable domain is KAGVTQTPRYLIKTRGQQVTLSCSPISGHRSVSWYQQTPGQGLQFLFEYFSETQRNKGNFPGRFSGRQFSNSRSEMNVSTLELGDSALYLCASSLASKGTQYFGPGTRLLVL.

This clonotype was seen just once. The chain employs TRBV11-2 and TRBJ1-4; no clear D gene. The germline V gene has CDR1 SGHAT and CDR2 FQNNGV. V was pared by 0 bases and J by 4 bases, with 6 bases between. The CDR3 has 14 amino acids. The CDR3 is CASSLEVYNEKLFF. The CDR3 region has the DNA TGTGCCAGCAGCTTAGAAGTTTATAATGAAAAACTGTTTTTT.

This clonotype was seen only once. Since a much larger clone is just one base distant, this may be a read error. V gene TRBV27 combines with J gene TRBJ1-3; possible D gene TRBD1, 6 bases. The CDR3 sequence is 15 residues long. CDR1 and CDR2 (germline): MNHEY, SMNVEV (reference sequence). The CDR3 region has the DNA TGTGCCAGCAGTCCCTCAGGGGTCTCTGGAAGCACCATATATTTT. Protein product: CASSPSGVSGSTIYF.

This chain's CDR3 is CASSQTGDKRSTEAFF. CDR3 DNA: TGCGCCAGCAGCCAGACAGGGGACAAACGGAGCACTGAAGCTTTCTTT. The chain joins TRBV4-1 to TRBJ1-1; 8 bases align to TRBD1. V dropped 3 bases and J dropped 4; count of bases not matched to a gene: 10. Germline values: CDR1 MGHRA, CDR2 YSYEKL. The CDR3 loop spans 16 amino acids.

The chain uses TRBV4-2 and TRBJ1-2; D not certain. Germline-derived CDR1 and CDR2 are LGHNA and YNFKEQ. The CDR3 spans 16 residues. The V and J ends lost 0 bases and 1 base respectively, with 12 bases between them. The CDR3 sequence: CASSQDLAGDNYGYTF. The CDR3 nucleotides are TGTGCCAGCAGCCAAGATTTGGCAGGCGATAACTATGGCTACACCTTC.

There are a few counts of this clonotype. The V and J genes are TRBV28 and TRBJ2-6; D might be TRBD1 (5 bases). Trimming pared 2 bases from V and 9 bases from J, leaving 11 bases between. The CDR3 loop spans 14 amino acids. CDR1 is MDHEN, CDR2 SYDVKM, per germline. CDR3 residues: CASSLTLRVNVLTF. CDR3 bases: TGTGCCAGCAGTTTAACGCTCAGGGTCAACGTCCTGACTTTC.

On this clonotype: With a much larger clone just one base away, this may be a read error. The chain has TRBV11-3 and TRBJ2-1; no firm D call. The germline CDR1 and CDR2 sequences are SGHNT and YENEEA. There are 11 residues in the CDR3. The germline V and J ends were trimmed by 3 bases and 8 bases, with 5 bases remaining between them. CDR3: CASSLTDEQFF. CDR3 nucleotides: TGTGCCAGCAGCTTGACGGATGAGCAGTTCTTC.

This clonotype was counted between two and nine times. This sequence joins TRBV6-1 and TRBJ1-1, with TRBD1 as a possible D gene (5 bases). CDR1 is MNHNS and CDR2 is SASEGT in the germline V gene. The CDR3 is 15 amino acids. Trimming stripped 3 bases from V and 2 bases from J, with 13 bases between. The CDR3 bases are TGTGCCAGCAGTGATCGGGGGGGAGGCAACACTGAAGCTTTCTTT. The encoded protein is CASSDRGGGNTEAFF.

This clonotype was recorded at least ten times. This rearrangement joins TRBV20-1 to TRBJ1-3, with 9 bases that match TRBD1. This CDR3 region has 14 residues. With 5 bases clipped from V and 0 bases from J, the junction kept 2 bases outside the gene matches. Germline V gene lookup returns CDR1 DFQATT and CDR2 SNEGSKA (reference sequence). The CDR3 nucleotides read TGCAGTGCTGGGACAGGGACCTCTGGAAACACCATATATTTT. It yields the protein CSAGTGTSGNTIYF.

This clonotype occurred a few times. The chain is built from TRBV11-1 and TRBJ1-6; no clear D. CDR3 length: 14 residues. The V end lost 3 bases, the J end lost 7 bases, and 10 bases lay between the germline ends. The V gene's germline CDR1 is SGHAT and CDR2 FQDESV (reference sequence). The CDR3 DNA follows: TGTGCCAGCAGCTTCCGAGGGAACAATTCACCCCTCCACTTT. It specifies CASSFRGNNSPLHF.

There are many counts of this clonotype. One end of the junction varies from germline; a read error may be responsible. The chain is built from TRBV6-5 and TRBJ2-5; no firm D call. In germline, CDR1 is MNHEY, CDR2 SVGAGI. This CDR3 is 17 amino acids long. CDR3 loop: CASSYSAGTITREAQYF. CDR3 coding DNA: TGTGCCAGCAGTTACTCGGCAGGAACTATTACAAGAGAGGCCCAGTACTTC.

On this clonotype: Given a much more abundant clone one base away, this may be a read error. This sequence joins TRBV4-3 and TRBJ1-2, with TRBD1 as a possible D gene (5 bases). With 4 bases removed from V and 2 bases from J, the gap between germline ends came to 11 bases. The length of the CDR3 is 14 residues. Per the germline V gene, CDR1 is LGHNA and CDR2 is YSLEER. CDR3 sequence (DNA): TGCGCCAGCAGCCCTTACCGGGGGAACTATGGCTACACCTTC. Amino acids: CASSPYRGNYGYTF.